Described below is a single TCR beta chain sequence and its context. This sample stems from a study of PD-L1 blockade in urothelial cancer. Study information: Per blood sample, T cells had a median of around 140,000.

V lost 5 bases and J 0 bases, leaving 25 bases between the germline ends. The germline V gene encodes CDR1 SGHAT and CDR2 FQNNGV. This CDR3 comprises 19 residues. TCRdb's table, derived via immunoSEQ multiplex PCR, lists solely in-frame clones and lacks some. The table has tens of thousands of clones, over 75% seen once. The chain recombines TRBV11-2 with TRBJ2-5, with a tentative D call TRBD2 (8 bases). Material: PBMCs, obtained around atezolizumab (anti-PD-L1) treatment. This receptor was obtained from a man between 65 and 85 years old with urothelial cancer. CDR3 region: CASSPRPGGGQTNQETQYF. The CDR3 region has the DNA TGTGCCAGCAGCCCCAGACCGGGGGGGGGACAGACGAACCAAGAGACCCAGTACTTC.